The clone carrying this T cell receptor beta chain was recorded once. The assay was immunoSEQ multiplex PCR, and TCRdb's table has in-frame clones only and misses some. The sample lists 45,000 to 55,000 clones, approximately 90% occurring once. CDR1 MNHEY and CDR2 SVGAGI come from the germline V gene. The junction had 5 bases not matched to a gene; V was cut back by 3 bases and J by 7 bases. The length of the CDR3 is 13 residues. This entry is derived from a study of T cells in localized non-small cell lung cancer. The chain is built from TRBV6-5 and TRBJ1-2, with TRBD1 matching 7 bases. Specimen: peripheral blood, collected before any cancer treatment. The source of this sequence is a male donor older than 55 with stage III squamous cell lung carcinoma. CDR3 coding DNA: TGTGCCAGCAGTTATAACAGGGGACTTGGCTACACCTTC. This codes for CASSYNRGLGYTF.